One and the same sample provided the 15 T cell receptor beta chains below, sequenced in a study of blood T cell repertoires in COVID-19. Using immunoSEQ multiplex PCR, the repertoire was profiled, and TCRdb retains in-frame clones only, with some absent. This sample carries tens of thousands of clones, roughly nine tenths of them seen once, and the ten largest clones take 2.5% to 3%. The sample taken for sequencing was peripheral blood. These TCRs come from a man aged 50 to 59 with COVID-19, enrolled during active disease.

The chain combines TRBV30 with TRBJ2-1; D is possibly TRBD2 (7 bases). V lost 2 bases and J 11 bases, leaving 22 bases between the germline ends. Germline CDR1 is GTSNPN and CDR2 is SVGIG (reference sequence). This CDR3 is 15 amino acids long. CDR3 in DNA: TGTGCCTGGAGTACCCGGGGGCTCCGGGACTACCAGCAGTTCTTC. Translation: CAWSTRGLRDYQQFF. Full variable domain (rest looked up from reference TRBV30 and TRBJ2-1): SQTIHQWPATLVQPVGSPLSLECTVEGTSNPNLYWYRQAAGRGLQLLFYSVGIGQISSEVPQNLSASRPQDRQFILSSKKLLLSDSGFYLCAWSTRGLRDYQQFFGPGTRLTVL.

This clone was detected only once. The chain recombines TRBV24-1 with TRBJ2-2, with D unclear. The V and J ends lost 7 bases and 6 bases respectively, with 14 bases between them. Per the germline V gene, CDR1 is KGHDR and CDR2 is SFDVKD. The CDR3 extends over 14 amino acids. In DNA form, the CDR3 reads TGTGCCACCAGCGCCGGGTCCCTTTCCGGGGAGCTGTTTTTT. Translated: CATSAGSLSGELFF.

The chain combines TRBV7-9 with TRBJ2-5; 9 bases fit TRBD2. The J segment lost 4 bases and the V segment lost 5 bases, leaving 20 bases of the junction unmatched. The germline CDR1 and CDR2 sequences are SEHNR and FQNEAQ (reference sequence). The CDR3 length is 19 residues. The CDR3 reads CASSHAAIGGGAFGETQYF. The CDR3 bases are TGTGCCAGCAGCCACGCTGCGATCGGCGGGGGGGCCTTTGGAGAGACCCAGTACTTC.

The CDR3 loop reads CATGLGGGEQFF. The CDR3 nucleotides are TGTGCCACGGGACTAGGAGGGGGTGAGCAGTTCTTC. The rearrangement uses TRBV12-3 or TRBV12-4 and TRBJ2-1, with 8 bases aligning to TRBD2. After removal of 10 bases from V and 9 bases from J, the junction contained 8 bases not matched to a gene. The CDR3 is made up of 12 amino acids.

V and J are TRBV6-5 and TRBJ1-1; D call uncertain. This CDR3 contains 14 residues. Germline-derived CDR1 and CDR2 are MNHEY and SVGAGI. Trimming pared 3 bases from V and 0 bases from J, leaving 8 bases between. CDR3 nucleotides: TGTGCCAGCAGTTATGGGCCAATGAACACTGAAGCTTTCTTT. Amino acids: CASSYGPMNTEAFF.

The CDR3 DNA follows: TGTGCCAGCAGCGCCGCGGTCGAGCGACTCACAGATACGCAGTATTTT. It is translated as CASSAAVERLTDTQYF. The chain uses TRBV9 and TRBJ2-3; D gene unclear. CDR1 SGDLS and CDR2 YYNGEE come from the germline V gene. The CDR3 is 16 amino acids. V lost 3 bases and J 2 bases, leaving 16 bases between the germline ends.

In this sample, this clone turned up once. The chain carries TRBV6-5 and TRBJ2-3, with D possibly being TRBD2 (6 bases). This CDR3 region has 14 residues. Germline-derived CDR1 and CDR2 are MNHEY and SVGAGI. V dropped 6 bases and J dropped 3 bases, with 13 bases sitting between them. CDR3 coding DNA: TGTGCCAGCAGCGGGGAACGGGAGACAGATACGCAGTATTTT. Amino acid sequence: CASSGERETDTQYF.

V and J are TRBV5-1 and TRBJ1-4; TRBD1 matches 8 bases. Per the germline V gene, CDR1 is SGHRS and CDR2 is YFSETQ. The CDR3 is 15 amino acids. With V trimmed by 0 bases and J by 5 bases, 3 bases remained unmatched. CDR3 nucleotides: TGCGCCAGCAGCTTGGACGGGACAGGAAATGAAAAACTGTTTTTT. Amino acids: CASSLDGTGNEKLFF.

J is TRBJ1-2 and V is TRBV6-5, with 12 bases aligning to TRBD1. J lost 6 bases, V lost 0 bases, and 5 bases had no gene match. Germline CDR1 MNHEY, CDR2 SVGAGI. CDR3 length: 16 residues. CDR3 in amino acids: CASSYSPGTGGDGYTF. CDR3 DNA sequence: TGTGCCAGCAGTTACTCCCCCGGGACAGGGGGCGATGGCTACACCTTC.

V is TRBV18 and J is TRBJ2-1, with 8 bases that match TRBD1. This CDR3 has 16 residues. V was clipped by 1 base and J by 4 bases; unmatched bases: 6. Germline CDR1 reads KGHSH; CDR2 reads LQKENI. The CDR3 loop is CASSPRPGGAYNEQFF. CDR3 sequence (DNA): TGTGCCAGCTCACCACGCCCAGGGGGCGCTTACAATGAGCAGTTCTTC.

The V and J genes are TRBV7-2 and TRBJ1-1; D not certain. This CDR3 contains 15 residues. Trimming cost V 4 bases and J 10 bases, with 22 bases left between them. Per the germline V gene, CDR1 is SGHTA and CDR2 is FQGNSA. CDR3 DNA: TGTGCCAGCAGCTCCCGGGGTGGGAGCGACGCGGTAGCTTTCTTT. It yields the protein CASSSRGGSDAVAFF.

The CDR3 protein is CASSFVGTGNQPQHF. In DNA, the CDR3 is TGTGCCAGTAGTTTTGTAGGGACTGGGAATCAGCCCCAGCATTTT. This chain uses TRBV19 with TRBJ1-5, with D possibly TRBD1 on 5 matching bases. Trimming stripped 5 bases from V and 4 bases from J, with 15 bases between. This CDR3 spans 15 amino acids. Germline V gene sequence: CDR1 LNHDA, CDR2 SQIVND (reference sequence). Using reference TRBV19 and TRBJ1-5 for the parts outside the CDR3, the full variable domain is DGGITQSPKYLFRKEGQNVTLSCEQNLNHDAMYWYRQDPGQGLRLIYYSQIVNDFQKGDIAEGYSVSREKKESFPLTVTSAQKNPTAFYLCASSFVGTGNQPQHFGDGTRLSIL.

The V gene is TRBV6-5, the J gene TRBJ2-5; tentatively, D is TRBD1 (6 bases). The germline gives CDR1 MNHEY, CDR2 SVGAGI. CDR3 length equals 14 residues. Trimming removed 0 bases at V and 1 base at J, with 6 bases between. Here the CDR3 reads CASSYSGGQETQYF. CDR3 DNA sequence: TGTGCCAGCAGTTACTCAGGGGGCCAAGAGACCCAGTACTTC.

In its sample, this clone was seen once. The V and J genes are TRBV29-1 and TRBJ1-5, with TRBD1 identical over 8 bases. The CDR3 has 12 residues. Trimming removed 5 bases from V and 6 bases from J; junction bases left unmatched: 3. Germline-derived CDR1 and CDR2 are SQVTM and ANQGSEA. The CDR3 protein is CSVQGAGQPQHF. CDR3 DNA: TGCAGCGTTCAGGGGGCGGGTCAGCCCCAGCATTTT.

The chain carries TRBV19 and TRBJ2-7; D gene ambiguous. Germline V gives CDR1 LNHDA, CDR2 SQIVND (reference sequence). The V and J ends lost 1 base and 0 bases respectively, with 7 bases between them. The CDR3 covers 14 residues. The CDR3: CASSIAYNSYEQYF. In DNA form, the CDR3 reads TGTGCCAGTAGTATAGCTTACAACTCCTACGAGCAGTACTTC.